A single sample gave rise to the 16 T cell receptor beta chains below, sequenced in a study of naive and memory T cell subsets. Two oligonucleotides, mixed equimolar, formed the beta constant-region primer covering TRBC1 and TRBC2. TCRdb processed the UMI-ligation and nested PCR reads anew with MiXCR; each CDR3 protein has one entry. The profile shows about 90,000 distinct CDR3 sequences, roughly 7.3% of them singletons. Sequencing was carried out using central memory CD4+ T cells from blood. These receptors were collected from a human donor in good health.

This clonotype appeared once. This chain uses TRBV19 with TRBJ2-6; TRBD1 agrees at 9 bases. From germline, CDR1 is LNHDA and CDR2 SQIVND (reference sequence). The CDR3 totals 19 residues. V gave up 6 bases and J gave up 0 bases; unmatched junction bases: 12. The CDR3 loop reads CASSPGQGLPRSGANVLTF. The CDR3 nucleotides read TGTGCCAGTAGCCCGGGACAGGGTCTCCCTCGCTCTGGGGCCAACGTCCTGACTTTC.

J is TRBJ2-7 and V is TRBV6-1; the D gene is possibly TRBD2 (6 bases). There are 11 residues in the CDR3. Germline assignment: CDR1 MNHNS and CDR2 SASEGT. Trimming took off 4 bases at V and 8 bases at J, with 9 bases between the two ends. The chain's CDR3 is CASSGGGKQYF. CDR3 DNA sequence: TGTGCCAGCAGTGGAGGCGGGAAGCAGTACTTC.

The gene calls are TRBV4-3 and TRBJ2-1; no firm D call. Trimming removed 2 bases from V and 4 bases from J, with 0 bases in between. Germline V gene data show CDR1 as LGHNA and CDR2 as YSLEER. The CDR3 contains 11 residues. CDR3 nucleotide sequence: TGCGCCAGCAGCCAATACAATGAGCAGTTCTTC. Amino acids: CASSQYNEQFF.

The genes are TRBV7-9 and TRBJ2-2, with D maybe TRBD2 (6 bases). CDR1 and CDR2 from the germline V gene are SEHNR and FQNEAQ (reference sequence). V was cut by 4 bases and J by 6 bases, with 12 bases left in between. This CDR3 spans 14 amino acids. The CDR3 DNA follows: TGTGCCAGCAGCTCGGACGGGGGAGCCGGGGAGCTGTTTTTT. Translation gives CASSSDGGAGELFF. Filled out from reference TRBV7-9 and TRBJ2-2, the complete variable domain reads DTGVSQNPRHKITKRGQNVTFRCDPISEHNRLYWYRQTLGQGPEFLTYFQNEAQLEKSRLLSDRFSAERPKGSFSTLEIQRTEQGDSAMYLCASSSDGGAGELFFGEGSRLTVL.

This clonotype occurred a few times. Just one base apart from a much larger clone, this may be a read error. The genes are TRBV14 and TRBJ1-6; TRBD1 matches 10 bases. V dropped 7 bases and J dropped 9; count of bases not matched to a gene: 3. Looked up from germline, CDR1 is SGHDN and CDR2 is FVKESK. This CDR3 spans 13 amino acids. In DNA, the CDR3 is TGTGCCAGCAACGGACAGGGGGGTTCACCCCTCCACTTT. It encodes CASNGQGGSPLHF. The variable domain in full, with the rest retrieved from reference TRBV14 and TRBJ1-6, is EAGVTQFPSHSVIEKGQTVTLRCDPISGHDNLYWYRRVMGKEIKFLLHFVKESKQDESGMPNNRFLAERTGGTYSTLKVQPAELEDSGVYFCASNGQGGSPLHFGNGTRLTVT.

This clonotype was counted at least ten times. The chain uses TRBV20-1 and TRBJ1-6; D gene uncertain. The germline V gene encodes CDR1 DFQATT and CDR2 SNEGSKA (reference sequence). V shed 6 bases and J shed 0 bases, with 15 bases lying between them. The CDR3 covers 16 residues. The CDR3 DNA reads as TGCAGTGCCCCCCCGGACCAAAGCTCCTATAATTCACCCCTCCACTTT. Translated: CSAPPDQSSYNSPLHF.

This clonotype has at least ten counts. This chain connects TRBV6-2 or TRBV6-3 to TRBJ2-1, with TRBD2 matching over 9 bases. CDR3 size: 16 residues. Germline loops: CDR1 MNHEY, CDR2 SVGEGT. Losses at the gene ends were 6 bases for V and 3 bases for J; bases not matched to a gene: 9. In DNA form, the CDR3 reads TGTGCCAGCAGCCCGGGGAAGCGGGAGGTCTACAATGAGCAGTTCTTC. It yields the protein CASSPGKREVYNEQFF.

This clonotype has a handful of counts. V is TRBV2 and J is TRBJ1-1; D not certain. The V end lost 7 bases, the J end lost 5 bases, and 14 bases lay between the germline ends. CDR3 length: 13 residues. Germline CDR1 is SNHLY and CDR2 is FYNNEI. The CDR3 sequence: CASITVPETEAFF. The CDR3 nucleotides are TGTGCCAGCATCACAGTTCCGGAGACTGAAGCTTTCTTT.

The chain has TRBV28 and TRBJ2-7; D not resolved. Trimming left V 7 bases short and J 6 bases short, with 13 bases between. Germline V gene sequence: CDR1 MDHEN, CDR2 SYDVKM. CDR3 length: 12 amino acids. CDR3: CASTMSVGEQYF. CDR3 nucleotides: TGTGCCAGCACCATGTCGGTGGGCGAGCAGTACTTC.

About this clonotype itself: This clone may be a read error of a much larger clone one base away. CDR3 nucleotides: TGTGCCAGCAGTTACTCACGGTACTCCCCTGGGGCCAACGTCCTGACTTTC. The encoded protein is CASSYSRYSPGANVLTF. The V gene is TRBV6-5, the J gene TRBJ2-6; D remains unclear. CDR3 length equals 17 residues. Germline V gene lookup returns CDR1 MNHEY and CDR2 SVGAGI. V was shortened by 0 bases and J by 2 bases, with 11 bases between the two germline ends.

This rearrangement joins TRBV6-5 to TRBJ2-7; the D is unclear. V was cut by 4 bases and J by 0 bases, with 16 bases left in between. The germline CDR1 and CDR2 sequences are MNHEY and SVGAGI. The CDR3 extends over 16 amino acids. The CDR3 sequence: CASSSPVGHNSYEQYF. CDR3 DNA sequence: TGTGCCAGCAGTTCACCAGTGGGCCATAACTCCTACGAGCAGTACTTC.

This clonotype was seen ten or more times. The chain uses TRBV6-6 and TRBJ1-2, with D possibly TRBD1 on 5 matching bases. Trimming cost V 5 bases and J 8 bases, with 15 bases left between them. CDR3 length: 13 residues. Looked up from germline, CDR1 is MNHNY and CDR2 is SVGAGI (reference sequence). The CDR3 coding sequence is TGTGCCAGCAGTCGGGACTCTACGGGAGGCTACACCTTC. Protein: CASSRDSTGGYTF.

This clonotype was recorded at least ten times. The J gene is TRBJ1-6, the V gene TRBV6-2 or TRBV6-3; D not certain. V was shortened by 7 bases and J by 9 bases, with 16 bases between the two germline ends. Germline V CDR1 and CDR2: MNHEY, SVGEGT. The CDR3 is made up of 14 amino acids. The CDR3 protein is CASKPLQNSSPLHF. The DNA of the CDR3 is TGTGCCAGCAAGCCTTTACAGAACTCTTCACCCCTCCACTTT.

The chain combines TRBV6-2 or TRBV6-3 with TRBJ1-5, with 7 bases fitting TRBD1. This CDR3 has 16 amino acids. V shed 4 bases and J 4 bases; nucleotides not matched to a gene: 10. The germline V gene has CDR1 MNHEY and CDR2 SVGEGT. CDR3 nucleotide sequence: TGTGCCAGCAGTTTAGGGACCGGGACAGCTAATCAGCCCCAGCATTTT. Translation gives CASSLGTGTANQPQHF.

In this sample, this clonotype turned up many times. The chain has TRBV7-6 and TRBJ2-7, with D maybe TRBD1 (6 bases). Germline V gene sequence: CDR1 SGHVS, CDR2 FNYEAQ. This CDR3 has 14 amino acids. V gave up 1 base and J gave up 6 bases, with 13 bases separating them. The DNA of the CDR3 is TGTGCCAGCAGCTTAGGTCGCAGGGGTAGCGAGCAGTACTTC. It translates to CASSLGRRGSEQYF.

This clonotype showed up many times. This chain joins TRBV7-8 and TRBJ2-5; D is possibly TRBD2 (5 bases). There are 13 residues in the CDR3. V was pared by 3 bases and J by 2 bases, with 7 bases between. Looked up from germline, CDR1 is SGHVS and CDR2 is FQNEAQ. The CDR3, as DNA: TGTGCCAGCAGCTTCCGGGATCAAGAGACCCAGTACTTC. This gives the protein CASSFRDQETQYF.